Included here is one T cell receptor (beta chain) sequence, with context. The antigen is undetermined. The sample belongs to a study of a mutant IDH1 vaccine in newly diagnosed glioma. Study as a whole: Vaccine administration was initiated 4-6 weeks following radiotherapy alone, or with temozolomide cycles. Study-wide findings and caveats: Pseudoprogression appeared unlinked to shifts in leading peripheral T cell clonotypes.

Generated by immunoSEQ multiplex PCR, the TCRdb table keeps only in-frame clones and is missing some. Of about 38,000 clones listed, about four fifths were seen once; the top ten hold 9.5% to 13%. As for time point: week 5, during vaccination. Each dose delivered 300 ug of mutant IDH1 20-mer peptide subcutaneously with imiquimod. The CDR3 sequence is 14 residues long. CDR1 is ENHRY, CDR2 SYGVKD, per germline. Trimming removed 8 bases at V and 7 bases at J, with 21 bases between. Sequenced material: PBMCs, taken from a glioma patient whose treatment included an IDH1 peptide vaccine. The V and J genes are TRBV10-3 and TRBJ2-7; D possibly corresponds to TRBD2 (6 bases). This TCR was sampled from a man aged 45-65 years with glioma. The chain's CDR3 is CAIAAAGDSSEQYF. The CDR3, as DNA: TGTGCCATCGCCGCGGCCGGGGACTCTAGTGAGCAGTACTTC.